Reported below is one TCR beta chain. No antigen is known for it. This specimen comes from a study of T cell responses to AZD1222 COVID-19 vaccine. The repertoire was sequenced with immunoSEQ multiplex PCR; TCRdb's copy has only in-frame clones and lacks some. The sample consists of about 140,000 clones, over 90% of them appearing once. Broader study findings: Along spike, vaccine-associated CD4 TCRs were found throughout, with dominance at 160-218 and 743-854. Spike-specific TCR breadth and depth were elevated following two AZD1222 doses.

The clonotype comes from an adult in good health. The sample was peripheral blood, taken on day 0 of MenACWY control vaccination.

The CDR3 loop reads CASRRTGGYGYTF. The CDR3 DNA sequence: TGTGCCAGCAGACGGACGGGAGGCTATGGCTACACCTTC. This chain joins TRBV5-8 and TRBJ1-2, with D unclear. With 5 bases removed from V and 4 bases from J, the gap between germline ends came to 12 bases. This CDR3 has 13 amino acids. From germline, CDR1 is SGHTS and CDR2 YDEGEE.